This T cell receptor (beta chain) is drawn from a study of shared clonotypes between healthy human individuals (dated by TCRdb to the early 2020s). Background for the entire study: The cohort comprised a couple of women and a few men aged 18 to 49 years. For each donor, CD4 naive and CD4 memory were each given three plates, CD8 naive was given two plates, and CD8 memory was given one plate. Blood TCR repertoires of roughly five healthy adults were deeply sequenced to estimate repertoire size and the extent of clonotype sharing between individuals. To increase sequencing depth and limit assay-specific biases, TCR repertoire library preparation and sequencing were carried out by different laboratories using diverse techniques. Between about 0.8 and 9 billion PBMCs per donor were obtained by leukapheresis.

On this clone itself: What antigen it recognizes has not been identified. Nothing much larger sits one base from this clone, and base qualities are not available.

Healthy HIV-negative adults with no recently reported acute infections or vaccinations were included as donors. All donors were Caucasian adults living in Nashville, Tennessee, USA. Magnetic negative selection was used to enrich CD4+ T cells, after which naive cells were positively selected on CD45RA and the negative fraction became the memory subset. Blood was obtained by leukapheresis, after which PBMCs were separated by Ficoll-Histopaque density gradient centrifugation and cryopreserved in liquid nitrogen vapor phase. Analytical flow cytometry was used to check the purity and quantity of every magnetically sorted T cell population. Each sorted fraction had its genomic DNA isolated and then quantified by UV absorbance on a Nanodrop 2000c. Points the paper makes about the study in general: Higher generation probabilities were observed for clonotypes shared by all four sorted-subset donors than for non-shared clonotypes. Pairwise subsampling indicated that sequencing depth was expected to affect the degree of clonotype sharing among donors. Sampling was restricted to blood, and TCR repertoires in tissue are likely to differ from TCR repertoires in blood. The genetic and exposure-history diversity represented was limited by the small number of donors. Incomplete sequencing was indicated by rarefaction of sorted-subset datasets, despite the large sequencing depth. Naive subsets generally had larger estimated clonotype richness than memory subsets. Sharing across a handful of donors was observed for approximately 4.6% of naive CD4, over 3% of naive CD8, 2.3% of memory CD4, and roughly 0.4% of memory CD8 clonotypes.

Using the deep immunoSEQ assay, multiplex PCR amplified TCR CDR3 regions from genomic DNA. For each cell subset, the extracted genomic DNA was distributed evenly across all wells of several immunoSEQ 96-well plates, and each plate served as one replicate. For sorted subsets, each replicate PCR was loaded with roughly 200 ng genomic DNA, equivalent to about 30,000 T cell genomes. Purified libraries were quantified with a Qubit 3.0 fluorometer, sized on a Bioanalyzer 2100, and re-quantified with the KAPA Library Quantification kit. Every immunoSEQ 96-well plate was sequenced on a dedicated single-read 150-cycle Illumina NextSeq 550 flow cell. In the original analysis: Because the immunoSEQ output included only junctional sequences and no quality scores, the filtering could not be the same as the filtering used for full-length reads. Sequences were annotated with PyIR, a Python wrapper for IgBLAST v1.9, and V/J genes and CDR3 were assigned using IMGT germline references. Reads with weak V/J assignments (E-value above 1e-6), missing CDR3, stop codons, out-of-frame junctions, or ambiguous translated residues were removed. V3J clonotypes were defined by identical inferred V gene, J gene, and CDR3 amino acid sequence. Percentage overlap between repertoires was computed as shared unique clonotypes divided by the size of the smaller repertoire. Richness of each repertoire was evaluated using RTK rarefaction, the Chao1 estimator, and Recon v2.1 estimates of unobserved clonotypes. Generation probabilities were computed with OLGA for all TCRbeta clonotypes obtained by the gDNA method from four donors. TCRdb took this table from immuneACCESS and kept in-frame rearrangements with V and J called. Such tables lack part of the clones; where checked against another copy, unresolved V genes explain under half of the gap, and the rest is unexplained. V, J and clone size derive from that table, while D and trimming were established from the DNA sequence. The sample table contains roughly 1,100,000 clones; only one count was recorded for 75% of them. The ten top clones hold nearly 1.5% of the sample.

The germline V gene gives CDR1 as SGHTA and CDR2 as FQGNSA. At the junction V is shortened by 1 base and J by 6 bases; bases outside the gene matches: 6. The CDR3 holds 15 amino acids from the cysteine to the phenylalanine. This entry keeps only the CDR3 DNA: 45 bases, framed from base 1. The sequence came from a man aged 18-30 years in good health. Recombination linked TRBV7-2 to TRBJ1-5; 7 bases in the junction line up with TRBD1. What was sequenced was memory CD4+ T cells sorted from blood. The sample's cell subset or site, from its label and the paper: CD45RA-negative fraction. The encoded CDR3 is CASSLDRGVGQPQHF. The nucleotides are TGTGCCAGCAGCTTAGACAGGGGAGTAGGTCAGCCCCAGCATTTT.